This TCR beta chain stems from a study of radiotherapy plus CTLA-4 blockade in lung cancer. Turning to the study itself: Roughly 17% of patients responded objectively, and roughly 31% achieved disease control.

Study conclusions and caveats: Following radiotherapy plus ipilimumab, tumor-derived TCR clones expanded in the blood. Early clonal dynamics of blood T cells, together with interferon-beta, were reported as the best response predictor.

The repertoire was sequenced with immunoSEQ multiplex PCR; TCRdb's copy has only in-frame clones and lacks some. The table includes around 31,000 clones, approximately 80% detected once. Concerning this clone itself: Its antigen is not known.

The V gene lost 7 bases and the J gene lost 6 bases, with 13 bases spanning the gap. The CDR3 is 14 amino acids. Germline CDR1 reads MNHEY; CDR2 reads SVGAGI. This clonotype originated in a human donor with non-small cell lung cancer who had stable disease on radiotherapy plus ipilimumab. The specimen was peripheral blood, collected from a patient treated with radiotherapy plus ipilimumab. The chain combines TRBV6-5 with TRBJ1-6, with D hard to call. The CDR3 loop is CASTSGQFNSPLHF. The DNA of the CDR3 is TGTGCCAGCACATCCGGGCAGTTTAATTCACCCCTCCACTTT.